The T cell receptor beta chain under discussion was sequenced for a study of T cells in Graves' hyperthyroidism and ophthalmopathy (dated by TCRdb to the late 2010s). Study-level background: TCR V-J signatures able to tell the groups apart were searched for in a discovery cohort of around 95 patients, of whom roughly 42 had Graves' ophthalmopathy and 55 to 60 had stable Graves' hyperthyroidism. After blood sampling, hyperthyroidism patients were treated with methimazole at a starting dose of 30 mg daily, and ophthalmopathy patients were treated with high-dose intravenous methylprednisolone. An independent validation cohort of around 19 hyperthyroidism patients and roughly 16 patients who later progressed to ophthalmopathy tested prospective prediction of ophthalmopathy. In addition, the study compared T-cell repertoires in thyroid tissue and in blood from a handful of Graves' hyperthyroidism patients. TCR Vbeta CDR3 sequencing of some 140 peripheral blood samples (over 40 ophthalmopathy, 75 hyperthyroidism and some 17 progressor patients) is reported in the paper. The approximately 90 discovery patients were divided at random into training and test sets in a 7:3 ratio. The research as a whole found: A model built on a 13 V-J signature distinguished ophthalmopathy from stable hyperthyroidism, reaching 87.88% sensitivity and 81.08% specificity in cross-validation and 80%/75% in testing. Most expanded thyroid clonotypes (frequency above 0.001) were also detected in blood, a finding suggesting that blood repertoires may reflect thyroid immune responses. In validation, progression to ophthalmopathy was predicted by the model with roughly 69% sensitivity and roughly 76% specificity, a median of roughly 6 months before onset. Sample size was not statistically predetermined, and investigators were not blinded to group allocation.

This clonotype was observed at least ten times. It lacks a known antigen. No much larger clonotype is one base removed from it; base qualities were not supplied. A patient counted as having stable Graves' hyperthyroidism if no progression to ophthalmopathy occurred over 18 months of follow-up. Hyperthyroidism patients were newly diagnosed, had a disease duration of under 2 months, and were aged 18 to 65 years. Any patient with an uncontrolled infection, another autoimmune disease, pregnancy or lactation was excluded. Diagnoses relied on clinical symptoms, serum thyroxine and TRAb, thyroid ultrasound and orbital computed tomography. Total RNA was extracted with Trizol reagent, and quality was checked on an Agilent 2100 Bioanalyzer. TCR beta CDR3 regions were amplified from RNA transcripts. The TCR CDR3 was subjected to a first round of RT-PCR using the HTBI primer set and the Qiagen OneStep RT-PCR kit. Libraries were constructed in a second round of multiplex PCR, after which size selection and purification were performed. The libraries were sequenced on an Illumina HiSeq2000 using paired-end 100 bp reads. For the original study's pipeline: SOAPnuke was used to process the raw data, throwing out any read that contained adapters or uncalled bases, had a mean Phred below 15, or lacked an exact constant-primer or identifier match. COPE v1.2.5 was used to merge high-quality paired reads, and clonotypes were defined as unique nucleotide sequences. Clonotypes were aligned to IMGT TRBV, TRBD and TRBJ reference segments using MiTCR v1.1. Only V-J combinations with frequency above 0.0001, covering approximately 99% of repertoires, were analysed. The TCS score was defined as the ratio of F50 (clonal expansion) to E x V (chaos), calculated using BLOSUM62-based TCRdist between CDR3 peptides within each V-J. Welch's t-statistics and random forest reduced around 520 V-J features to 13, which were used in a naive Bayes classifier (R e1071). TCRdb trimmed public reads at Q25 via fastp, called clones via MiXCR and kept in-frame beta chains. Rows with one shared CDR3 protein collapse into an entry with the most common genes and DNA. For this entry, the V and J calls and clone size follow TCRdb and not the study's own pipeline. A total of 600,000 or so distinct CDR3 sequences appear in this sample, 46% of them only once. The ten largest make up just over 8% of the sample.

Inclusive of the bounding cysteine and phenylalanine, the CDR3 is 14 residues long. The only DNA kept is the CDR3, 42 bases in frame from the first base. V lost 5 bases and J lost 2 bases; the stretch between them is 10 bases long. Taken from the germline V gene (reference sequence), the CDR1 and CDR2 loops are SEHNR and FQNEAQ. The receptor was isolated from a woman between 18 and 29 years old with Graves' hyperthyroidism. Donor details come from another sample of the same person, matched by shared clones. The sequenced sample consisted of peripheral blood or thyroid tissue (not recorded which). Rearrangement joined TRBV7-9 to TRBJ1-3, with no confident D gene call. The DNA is TGTGCCAGCAGCCCAGGACTTCCTGGAAACACCATATATTTT. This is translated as CASSPGLPGNTIYF.